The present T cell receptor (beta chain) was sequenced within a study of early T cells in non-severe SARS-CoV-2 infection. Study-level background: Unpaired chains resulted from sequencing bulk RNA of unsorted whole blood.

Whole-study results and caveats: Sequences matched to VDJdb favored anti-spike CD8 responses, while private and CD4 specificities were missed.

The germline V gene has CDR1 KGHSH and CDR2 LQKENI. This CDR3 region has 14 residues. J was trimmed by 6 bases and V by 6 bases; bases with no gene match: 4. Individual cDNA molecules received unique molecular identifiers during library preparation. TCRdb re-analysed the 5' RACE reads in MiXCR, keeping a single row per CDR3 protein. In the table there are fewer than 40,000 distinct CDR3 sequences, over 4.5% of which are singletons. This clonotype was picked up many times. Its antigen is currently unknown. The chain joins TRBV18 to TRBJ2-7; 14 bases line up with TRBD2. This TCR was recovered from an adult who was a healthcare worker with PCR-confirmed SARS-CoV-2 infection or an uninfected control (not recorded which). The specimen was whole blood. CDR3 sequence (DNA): TGTGCCAGCTCGGGACTAGCGGGAGTTAGCGAGCAGTACTTC. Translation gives CASSGLAGVSEQYF.